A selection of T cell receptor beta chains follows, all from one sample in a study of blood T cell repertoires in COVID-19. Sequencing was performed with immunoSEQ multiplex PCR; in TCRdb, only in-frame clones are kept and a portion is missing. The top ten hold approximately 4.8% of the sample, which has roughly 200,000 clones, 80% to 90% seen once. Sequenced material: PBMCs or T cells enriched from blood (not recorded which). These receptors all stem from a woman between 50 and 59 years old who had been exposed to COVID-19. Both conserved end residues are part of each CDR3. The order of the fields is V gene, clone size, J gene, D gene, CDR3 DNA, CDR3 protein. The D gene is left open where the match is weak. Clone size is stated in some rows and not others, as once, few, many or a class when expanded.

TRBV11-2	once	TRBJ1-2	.	TGTGCCAGCAGCTTAGCGGGGGTCGGCGGTGGCTACACCTTC	CASSLAGVGGGYTF
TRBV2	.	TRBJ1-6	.	TGTGCCAGCAGCAACCACCTTGGAGGGAATTCACCCCTCCACTTT	CASSNHLGGNSPLHF
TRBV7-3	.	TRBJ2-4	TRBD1	TGTGCCAGCAGCCTGGGGACAGCGGAAAACATTCAGTACTTC	CASSLGTAENIQYF
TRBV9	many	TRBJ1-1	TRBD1	TGTGCCAGCAGCGTACCCCCAGGGGGCTTCACTGAAGCTTTCTTT	CASSVPPGGFTEAFF
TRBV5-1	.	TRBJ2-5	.	TGCGCCAGCAGAGGGGTCTTGAACCAAGAGACCCAGTACTTC	CASRGVLNQETQYF
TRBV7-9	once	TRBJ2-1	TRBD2	TGTGCCAGCAGCCTACTAGCGGGGGGGCCGAATGAGCAGTTCTTC	CASSLLAGGPNEQFF
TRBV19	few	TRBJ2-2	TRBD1	TGTGCCAGTAGTCGCTCCGGGACAGGGAGGGCCGGGGAGCTGTTTTTT	CASSRSGTGRAGELFF
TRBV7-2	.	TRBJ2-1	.	TGTGCCAGCAGCTTAGCCTGGGGCCGTGAGCAGTTCTTC	CASSLAWGREQFF
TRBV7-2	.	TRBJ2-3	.	TGTGCCAGCAGCTCCCGACTAGCAGATACGCAGTATTTT	CASSSRLADTQYF
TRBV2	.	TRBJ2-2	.	TGTGCCAGCAGTGTTCGTCGGGGGCCAGGGGGCACCGGGGAGCTGTTTTTT	CASSVRRGPGGTGELFF
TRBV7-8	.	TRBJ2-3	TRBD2	TGTGCCAGCCGACTAGCGGGGGGGCCGGATACGCAGTATTTT	CASRLAGGPDTQYF